The clone carrying this T cell receptor (beta chain) occurred a few times. This entry belongs to a study of shared clonotypes between healthy human individuals. Using immunoSEQ multiplex PCR, the repertoire was profiled, and TCRdb retains in-frame clones only, with some absent. The table shows about 960,000 clones, with approximately 80% occurring only once. Sequencing was done on a sample of memory CD4+ T cells sorted from blood. Subset given: CD45RA-negative fraction. The receptor's source is a man aged 18 to 30 in good health.

CDR3 sequence reads: CASSATGGYGYTF. The CDR3, as DNA: TGTGCCAGCAGTGCGACAGGGGGCTATGGCTACACCTTC. The genes are TRBV6-5 and TRBJ1-2; 9 positions agree with TRBD1. Germline CDR1 reads MNHEY; CDR2 reads SVGAGI. Trimming took 5 bases from V and 4 from J; bases not matched to a gene: 2. CDR3 length: 13 amino acids.